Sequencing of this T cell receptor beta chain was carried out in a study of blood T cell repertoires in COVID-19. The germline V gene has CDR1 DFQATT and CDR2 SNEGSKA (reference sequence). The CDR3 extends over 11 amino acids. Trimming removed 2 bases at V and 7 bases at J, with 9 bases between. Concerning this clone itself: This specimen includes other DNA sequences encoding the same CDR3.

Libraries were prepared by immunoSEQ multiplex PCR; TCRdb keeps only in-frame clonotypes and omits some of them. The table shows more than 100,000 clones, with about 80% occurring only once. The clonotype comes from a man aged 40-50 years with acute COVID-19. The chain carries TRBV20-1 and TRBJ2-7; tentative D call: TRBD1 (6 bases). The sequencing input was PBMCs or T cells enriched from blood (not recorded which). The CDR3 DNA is TGCAGTGCTAGATCGGGACATGAGCAGTACTTC. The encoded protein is CSARSGHEQYF.